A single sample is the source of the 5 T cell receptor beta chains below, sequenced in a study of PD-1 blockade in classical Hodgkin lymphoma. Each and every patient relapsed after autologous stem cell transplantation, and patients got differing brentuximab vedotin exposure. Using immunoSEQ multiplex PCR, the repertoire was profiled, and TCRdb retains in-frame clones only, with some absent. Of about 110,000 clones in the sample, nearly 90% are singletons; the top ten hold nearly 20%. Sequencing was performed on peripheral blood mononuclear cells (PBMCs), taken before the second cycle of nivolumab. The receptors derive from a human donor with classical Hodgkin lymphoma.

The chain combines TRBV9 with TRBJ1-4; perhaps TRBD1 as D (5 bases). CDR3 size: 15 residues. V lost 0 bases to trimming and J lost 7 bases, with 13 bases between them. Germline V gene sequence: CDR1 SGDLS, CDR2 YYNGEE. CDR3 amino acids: CASSVGGVAGEKLFF. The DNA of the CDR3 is TGTGCCAGCAGCGTAGGAGGGGTGGCGGGTGAAAAACTGTTTTTT.

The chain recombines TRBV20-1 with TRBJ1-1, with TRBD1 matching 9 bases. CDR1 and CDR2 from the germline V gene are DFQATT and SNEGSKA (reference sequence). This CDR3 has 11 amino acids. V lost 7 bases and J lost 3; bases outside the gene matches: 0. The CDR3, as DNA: TGCAGTGGACAGGGGGACACTGAAGCTTTCTTT. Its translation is CSGQGDTEAFF.

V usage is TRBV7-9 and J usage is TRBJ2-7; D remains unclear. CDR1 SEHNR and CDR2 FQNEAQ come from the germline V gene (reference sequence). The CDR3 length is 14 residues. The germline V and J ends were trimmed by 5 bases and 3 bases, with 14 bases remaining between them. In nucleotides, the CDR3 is TGTGCCAGCAGCCCAGAGACAAAATACTACGAGCAGTACTTC. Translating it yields CASSPETKYYEQYF.

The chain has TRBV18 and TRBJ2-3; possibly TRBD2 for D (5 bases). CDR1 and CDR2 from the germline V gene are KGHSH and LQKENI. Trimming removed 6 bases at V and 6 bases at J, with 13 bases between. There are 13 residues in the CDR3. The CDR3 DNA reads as TGTGCCAGCTCCCCAACTGGGGAGGATACGCAGTATTTT. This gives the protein CASSPTGEDTQYF.

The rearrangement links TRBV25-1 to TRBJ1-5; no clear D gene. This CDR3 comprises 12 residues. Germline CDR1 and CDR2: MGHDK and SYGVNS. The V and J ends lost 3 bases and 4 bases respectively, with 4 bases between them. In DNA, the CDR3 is TGTGCCAGCAGTGACGGGAATCAGCCCCAGCATTTT. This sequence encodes CASSDGNQPQHF.